This T cell receptor (beta chain) is drawn from a study of cytomegalovirus exposure and HLA in healthy donors. Study results and caveats: Researchers counted about 150 TCR beta chains as cytomegalovirus-associated. Reportedly, a later analysis found an Asian-associated ancestry cluster had fewer N-insertions than the approximately 700-donor mean.

Of note for this clone: What it recognizes is unknown.

Trimming left V 4 bases short and J 0 bases short, with 10 bases between. Germline V gives CDR1 SGHTA, CDR2 FQGNSA. The length of the CDR3 is 16 residues. With 60 Vbeta and 13 Jbeta primers, the PCR was carried out. Assay: immunoSEQ multiplex PCR; the TCRdb copy retains only in-frame clones and omits some. Among roughly 80,000 clones, around 75% were seen once, and the ten largest hold roughly 7.2%. The specimen was PBMCs. The receptor's source is a woman aged 40 to 50 in good health and CMV-seronegative. The rearrangement uses TRBV7-2 and TRBJ2-6; perhaps TRBD2 as D (5 bases). CDR3 in amino acids: CASSSGLLSGANVLTF. For the CDR3, the DNA is TGTGCCAGCAGCTCCGGACTCCTCTCTGGGGCCAACGTCCTGACTTTC.